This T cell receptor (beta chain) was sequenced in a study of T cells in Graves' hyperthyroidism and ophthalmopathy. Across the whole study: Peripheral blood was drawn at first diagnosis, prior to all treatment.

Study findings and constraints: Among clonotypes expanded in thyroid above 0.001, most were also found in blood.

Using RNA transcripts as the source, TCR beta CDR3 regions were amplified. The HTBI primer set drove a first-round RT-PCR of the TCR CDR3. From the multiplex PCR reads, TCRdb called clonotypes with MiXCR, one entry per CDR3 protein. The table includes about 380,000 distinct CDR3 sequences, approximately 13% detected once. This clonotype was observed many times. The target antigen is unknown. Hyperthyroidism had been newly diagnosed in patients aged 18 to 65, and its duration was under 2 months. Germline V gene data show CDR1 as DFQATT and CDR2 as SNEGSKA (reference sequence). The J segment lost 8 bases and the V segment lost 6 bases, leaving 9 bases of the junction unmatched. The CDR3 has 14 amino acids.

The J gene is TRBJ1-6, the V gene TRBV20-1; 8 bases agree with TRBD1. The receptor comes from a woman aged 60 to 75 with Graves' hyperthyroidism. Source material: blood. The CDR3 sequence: CSAWTGKEDSPLHF. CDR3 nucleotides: TGCAGTGCCTGGACAGGGAAAGAGGATTCACCCCTCCACTTT.